The 5 T cell receptor beta chains listed next were all sequenced from one sample in a study of cytomegalovirus exposure and HLA in healthy donors. 60 Vbeta and 13 Jbeta primers were used in PCR. The table came from immunoSEQ multiplex PCR; TCRdb's copy has only in-frame clones and leaves some out. The sample yields around 71,000 clones, roughly 64% seen once. The sequencing input was PBMCs. The receptor source for this set is a man in his thirties or forties in good health and CMV-seropositive.

J is TRBJ2-3 and V is TRBV7-2, with D possibly matching TRBD2 (5 bases). Trimming took off 3 bases at V and 0 bases at J, with 7 bases between the two ends. The CDR3 length is 14 residues. Germline lookup yields CDR1 SGHTA and CDR2 FQGNSA. CDR3 in amino acids: CASSFSESTDTQYF. The CDR3 region has the DNA TGTGCCAGCAGCTTTAGCGAAAGCACAGATACGCAGTATTTT.

This chain connects TRBV27 to TRBJ2-5, with TRBD2 as a possible D gene (6 bases). V lost 0 bases and J lost 9, with 8 bases in between. The CDR3 spans 12 residues. Looked up from germline, CDR1 is MNHEY and CDR2 is SMNVEV (reference sequence). The CDR3 nucleotides read TGTGCCAGCAGTTTATCCGGGGAGGCCCAGTACTTC. Its protein is CASSLSGEAQYF.

This clone occurred once. The V and J genes are TRBV30 and TRBJ1-1, with a possible D match to TRBD1 (6 bases). Germline loops: CDR1 GTSNPN, CDR2 SVGIG (reference sequence). This CDR3 contains 13 residues. Trimming took off 5 bases at V and 6 bases at J, with 16 bases between the two ends. CDR3 DNA: TGTGCCTGGGAACAGGGCGAGGTGGCTGAAGCTTTCTTT. As protein: CAWEQGEVAEAFF.

The V call is TRBV7-8, the J call TRBJ1-1, with TRBD1 identical over 8 bases. This CDR3 comprises 14 residues. Trimming cost V 5 bases and J 10 bases; bases outside gene matches: 12. Germline CDR1 and CDR2: SGHVS and FQNEAQ. The CDR3 reads CASSLTKTGAGAFF. In nucleotides, the CDR3 is TGTGCCAGCAGCCTAACAAAGACAGGGGCGGGAGCTTTCTTT.

The CDR3 nucleotides are TGCGCCAGCAGCCAAGATCTTCGGGGAAGCTCTGGGGCCAACGTCCTGACTTTC. This codes for CASSQDLRGSSGANVLTF. This chain connects TRBV4-3 to TRBJ2-6; weak D call: TRBD2 (5 bases). Per germline, CDR1 LGHNA and CDR2 YSLEER. Trimming cost V 0 bases and J 0 bases, with 12 bases left between them. The CDR3 totals 18 residues.